One and the same sample provided the 18 T cell receptor beta chains below, sequenced in a study of control samples from healthy donors and cancer patients. Sequencing was performed with immunoSEQ multiplex PCR; in TCRdb, only in-frame clones are kept and a portion is missing. The table has around 130,000 clones, around nine tenths seen once. Sequenced input: blood. The receptors originated from a man aged 30-40 years in good health.

The CDR3 nucleotides read TGTGCCTGGGATCACAGGGGTGCCGGAAACACCATATATTTT. Translating gives CAWDHRGAGNTIYF. The J gene is TRBJ1-3, the V gene TRBV30; 7 nucleotides agree with TRBD1. The V gene's germline CDR1 is GTSNPN and CDR2 SVGIG (reference sequence). CDR3 length: 14 amino acids. J was trimmed by 4 bases and V by 5 bases; bases with no gene match: 8.

The rearrangement links TRBV11-2 to TRBJ2-7; 10 nucleotides line up with TRBD2. Germline-derived CDR1 and CDR2 are SGHAT and FQNNGV. J gave up 2 bases and V 5 bases, and 9 bases lay outside the gene matches. The CDR3 length is 16 residues. CDR3 residues: CASSPILSGGPYEQYF. The CDR3 DNA is TGTGCCAGCAGCCCGATCCTTAGCGGGGGGCCCTACGAGCAGTACTTC.

This clone was recorded a few times. The rearrangement joins TRBV27 to TRBJ1-1; D ambiguous. The CDR3 contains 13 residues. The V and J ends lost 6 bases and 2 bases respectively, with 10 bases between them. Germline V CDR1 and CDR2: MNHEY, SMNVEV (reference sequence). The CDR3 loop reads CASRPSLNTEAFF. CDR3 nucleotides: TGTGCCAGCAGGCCTTCCTTAAACACTGAAGCTTTCTTT.

V and J are TRBV29-1 and TRBJ2-3, with D tentatively TRBD1 (5 bases). Trimming cost V 4 bases and J 5 bases, with 10 bases left between them. Per germline, CDR1 SQVTM and CDR2 ANQGSEA. This CDR3 is 12 amino acids long. In DNA, the CDR3 is TGCAGCGTTGCCGGACATGAAGATACGCAGTATTTT. Protein product: CSVAGHEDTQYF.

The J gene is TRBJ2-5, the V gene TRBV30; possible D gene TRBD1, 5 bases. This CDR3 comprises 17 residues. Trimming removed 0 bases from V and 1 base from J, with 18 bases in between. Germline V gene sequence: CDR1 GTSNPN, CDR2 SVGIG (reference sequence). CDR3 in amino acids: CAWSVKINRTLQETQYF. The CDR3 DNA is TGTGCCTGGAGTGTAAAGATCAACAGGACCCTCCAAGAGACCCAGTACTTC.

V is TRBV5-1 and J is TRBJ2-1, with a possible D match to TRBD1 (5 bases). The V end was cut by 5 bases, the J end by 7 bases, with 10 bases between. Germline V lookup: CDR1 SGHRS, CDR2 YFSETQ. The CDR3 runs to 12 residues. The chain's CDR3 is CASSYRGNEQFF. For the CDR3, the DNA is TGCGCCAGCAGTTATAGGGGAAATGAGCAGTTCTTC. Full variable domain (missing parts from reference TRBV5-1 and TRBJ2-1): KAGVTQTPRYLIKTRGQQVTLSCSPISGHRSVSWYQQTPGQGLQFLFEYFSETQRNKGNFPGRFSGRQFSNSRSEMNVSTLELGDSALYLCASSYRGNEQFFGPGTRLTVL.

V is TRBV3-1 (or the pseudogene TRBV3-2) and J is TRBJ1-1; no definite D call. The CDR3 has 15 amino acids. Deletions cut 4 bases from V and 4 bases from J, with 16 bases between. Germline V lookup: CDR1 LGHDT, CDR2 YNNKEL (reference sequence). CDR3 sequence (DNA): TGTGCCAGCAGCCTAAGCGCCGGATTAGGCACTGAAGCTTTCTTT. Amino acid sequence: CASSLSAGLGTEAFF.

This chain connects TRBV7-9 to TRBJ1-6, with D tentatively TRBD1 (6 bases). Trimming removed 1 base from V and 13 bases from J, with 11 bases in between. The CDR3 is 13 amino acids. Germline values: CDR1 SEHNR, CDR2 FQNEAQ (reference sequence). The DNA for the CDR3 is TGTGCCAGCAGCTTAGGGACAGAGGATCCCCTCCACTTT. It is translated as CASSLGTEDPLHF.

The V gene is TRBV3-1 (or the pseudogene TRBV3-2), the J gene TRBJ1-1, with D uncertain. V lost 4 bases to trimming and J lost 6 bases, with 15 bases between them. This CDR3 has 14 residues. Germline CDR1 and CDR2: LGHDT and YNNKEL (reference sequence). CDR3 sequence: CASSPSEGEAEAFF. The CDR3 nucleotides read TGTGCCAGCAGCCCATCCGAGGGTGAGGCTGAAGCTTTCTTT.

The chain is built from TRBV5-5 and TRBJ2-1, with 11 bases identical to TRBD2. The CDR3 sequence is 17 residues long. Germline V gene lookup returns CDR1 SGHKS and CDR2 YYEKEE (reference sequence). Trimming took 4 bases from V and 7 from J; bases not matched to a gene: 13. The CDR3 is CASSPGLAAPGPNEQFF. As DNA, the CDR3 is TGTGCCAGCAGCCCGGGACTAGCGGCACCAGGTCCTAATGAGCAGTTCTTC.

This chain joins TRBV24-1 and TRBJ2-1, with a weak D call TRBD1 (6 bases). The ends were cut back, 3 bases at V and 3 bases at J, with 11 bases in the middle. CDR1 KGHDR and CDR2 SFDVKD come from the germline V gene. CDR3 length equals 15 residues. The CDR3 protein is CATSDTPGDYNEQFF. The DNA of the CDR3 is TGTGCCACCAGTGATACGCCAGGGGACTACAATGAGCAGTTCTTC.

V is TRBV11-2 and J is TRBJ1-4; D uncertain. Germline V gene sequence: CDR1 SGHAT, CDR2 FQNNGV. This CDR3 comprises 14 residues. The germline V and J ends were trimmed by 5 bases and 11 bases, with 18 bases remaining between them. CDR3 amino acids: CASSSRAVMMKLFF. The CDR3 DNA is TGTGCCAGCAGCAGCCGGGCTGTAATGATGAAACTGTTTTTT.

This chain joins TRBV7-2 and TRBJ1-1; D is unresolved. In germline, CDR1 is SGHTA, CDR2 FQGNSA. The CDR3 loop spans 14 amino acids. The V end lost 4 bases, the J end lost 0 bases, and 9 bases lay between the germline ends. CDR3 DNA sequence: TGTGCCAGCAGCTCCCAGATAATGAACACTGAAGCTTTCTTT. Amino acids: CASSSQIMNTEAFF.

The chain is built from TRBV5-3 and TRBJ2-7; D is uncertain. Being an ORF, TRBV5-3 has a function that is uncertain. This CDR3 is built from 12 residues. Trimming took off 0 bases at V and 5 bases at J, with 6 bases between the two ends. CDR3: CARSLEINEQYV. The CDR3 region has the DNA TGTGCCAGAAGCTTGGAAATTAACGAGCAGTACGTC.

The V call is TRBV19, the J call TRBJ1-2; 8 positions match TRBD1. The germline CDR1 and CDR2 sequences are LNHDA and SQIVND (reference sequence). CDR3 length: 15 residues. After removal of 3 bases from V and 4 bases from J, the junction contained 7 bases not matched to a gene. The CDR3 loop reads CASSIDRGRGYGYTF. DNA of the CDR3: TGTGCCAGTAGTATCGACAGGGGTCGGGGCTATGGCTACACCTTC. The complete variable domain, with remaining parts taken from reference TRBV19 and TRBJ1-2, reads DGGITQSPKYLFRKEGQNVTLSCEQNLNHDAMYWYRQDPGQGLRLIYYSQIVNDFQKGDIAEGYSVSREKKESFPLTVTSAQKNPTAFYLCASSIDRGRGYGYTFGSGTRLTVV.

The J gene is TRBJ2-2, the V gene TRBV7-3; D is possibly TRBD1 (6 bases). V lost 4 bases and J 7 bases, leaving 10 bases between the germline ends. This CDR3 is 13 amino acids long. Per the germline V gene, CDR1 is SGHTA and CDR2 is FQGTGA. Here the CDR3 reads CASSSNRDGELFF. In nucleotides, the CDR3 is TGTGCCAGCAGCTCGAACAGGGACGGGGAGCTGTTTTTT. The full variable domain, rest sourced from reference TRBV7-3 and TRBJ2-2, is GAGVSQTPSNKVTEKGKYVELRCDPISGHTALYWYRQSLGQGPEFLIYFQGTGAADDSGLPNDRFFAVRPEGSVSTLKIQRTERGDSAVYLCASSSNRDGELFFGEGSRLTVL.

V and J are TRBV10-1 and TRBJ2-3; 8 nucleotides line up with TRBD1. The ends lost 5 bases at V and 1 base at J; junction bases unmatched: 2. This CDR3 is built from 14 residues. Germline lookup yields CDR1 WNHNN and CDR2 SYGVQD (reference sequence). The DNA of the CDR3 is TGCGCCAGCAGTCCGGGACAGGGCACAGATACGCAGTATTTT. Its translation: CASSPGQGTDTQYF.

J is TRBJ2-2 and V is TRBV2; D unresolved. CDR1 and CDR2 from the germline V gene are SNHLY and FYNNEI. Trimming took off 7 bases at V and 13 bases at J, with 13 bases between the two ends. The CDR3 loop spans 11 amino acids. Here the CDR3 reads CASKYESLLFF. CDR3 nucleotide sequence: TGTGCCAGCAAGTACGAGTCGTTGCTGTTTTTT.